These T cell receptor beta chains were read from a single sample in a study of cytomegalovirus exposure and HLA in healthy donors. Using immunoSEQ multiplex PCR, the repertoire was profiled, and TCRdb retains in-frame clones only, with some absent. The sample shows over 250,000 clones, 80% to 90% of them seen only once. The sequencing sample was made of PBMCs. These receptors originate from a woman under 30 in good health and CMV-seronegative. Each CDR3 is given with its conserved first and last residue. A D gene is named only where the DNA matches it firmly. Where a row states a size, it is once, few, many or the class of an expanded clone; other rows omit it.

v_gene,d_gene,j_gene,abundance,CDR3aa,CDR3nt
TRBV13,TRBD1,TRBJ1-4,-,CASSPGTGVGKLFF,TGTGCCAGCAGCCCCGGGACAGGGGTTGGAAAACTGTTTTTT
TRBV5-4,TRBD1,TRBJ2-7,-,CASSVRDRGEYEQYF,TGTGCCAGCAGCGTTCGGGACAGGGGAGAATACGAGCAGTACTTC
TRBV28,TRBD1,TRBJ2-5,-,CASSFFGGQGAPRETQYF,TGTGCCAGCAGTTTCTTTGGCGGACAGGGGGCACCGAGGGAGACCCAGTACTTC
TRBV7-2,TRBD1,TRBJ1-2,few,CASSDGAGGYGYTF,TGTGCCAGCAGCGATGGGGCAGGGGGGTATGGCTACACCTTC
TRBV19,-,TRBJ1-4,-,CASSRAGTPMDSLFF,TGTGCCAGTAGTAGAGCCGGGACACCGATGGATTCGCTGTTTTTT
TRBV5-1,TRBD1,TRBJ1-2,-,CASSPDTGDNYGYTF,TGCGCCAGCAGCCCTGATACAGGGGACAACTATGGCTACACCTTC
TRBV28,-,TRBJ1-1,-,CASSLWQINTEAFF,TGTGCCAGCAGTTTATGGCAGATAAACACTGAAGCTTTCTTT
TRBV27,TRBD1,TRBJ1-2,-,CASSPGQGVPVNPNYGYTF,TGTGCCAGCAGTCCGGGACAGGGGGTCCCGGTCAACCCGAACTATGGCTACACCTTC
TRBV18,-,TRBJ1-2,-,CASSPSGNYGYTF,TGTGCCAGCTCACCCTCCGGGAACTATGGCTACACCTTC
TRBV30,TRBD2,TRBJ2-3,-,CAWSVRLAASGRFTQYF,TGTGCCTGGAGTGTACGGTTAGCGGCTAGCGGGAGGTTTACGCAGTATTTT
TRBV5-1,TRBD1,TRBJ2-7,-,CASSLPRGTQRGQGLHEQYF,TGCGCCAGCAGCTTGCCTAGGGGGACACAACGGGGACAGGGGTTGCACGAGCAGTACTTC
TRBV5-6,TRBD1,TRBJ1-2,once,CASSPGQGLNYGYTF,TGTGCCAGCAGCCCCGGACAGGGCCTGAACTATGGCTACACCTTC
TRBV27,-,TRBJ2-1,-,CASSFSANYEQFF,TGTGCCAGCAGTTTTTCCGCGAATTACGAGCAGTTCTTC
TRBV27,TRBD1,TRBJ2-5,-,CASSYIGQDHRRAQYF,TGTGCCAGCAGCTACATTGGACAGGACCACCGCAGGGCCCAGTACTTC
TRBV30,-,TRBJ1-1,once,CAWSVLGGGTEAFF,TGTGCCTGGAGTGTACTAGGGGGGGGCACTGAAGCTTTCTTT
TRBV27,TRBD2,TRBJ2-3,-,CASSFQRGSTDTQYF,TGTGCCAGCAGTTTCCAGCGGGGGAGCACAGATACGCAGTATTTT
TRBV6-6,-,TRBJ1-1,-,CASRWGMNTEAFF,TGTGCCAGCAGGTGGGGCATGAACACTGAAGCTTTCTTT
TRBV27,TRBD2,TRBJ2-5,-,CASRTSGRVETQYF,TGTGCCAGCAGAACTAGCGGGAGAGTAGAGACCCAGTACTTC
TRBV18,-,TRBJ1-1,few,CASSPWTAPYTEAFF,TGTGCCAGCTCACCATGGACAGCTCCTTACACTGAAGCTTTCTTT
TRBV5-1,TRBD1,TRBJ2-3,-,CASSITGTGLTDTQYF,TGCGCCAGCAGCATCACCGGGACAGGGCTCACAGATACGCAGTATTTT
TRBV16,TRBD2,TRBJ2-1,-,CASSQSNSLAAYNEQFF,TGTGCCAGCAGCCAATCTAACTCACTAGCGGCCTACAATGAGCAGTTCTTC
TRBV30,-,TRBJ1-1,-,CAWSRARMNTEAFF,TGTGCCTGGAGTCGCGCGCGGATGAACACTGAAGCTTTCTTT
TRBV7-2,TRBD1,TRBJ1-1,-,CASSHRPGQGYFMNTEAFF,TGTGCCAGCAGCCACCGACCGGGACAGGGATACTTCATGAACACTGAAGCTTTCTTT
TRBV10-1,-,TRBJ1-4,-,CTPDNEKLFF,TGCACACCAGATAATGAAAAACTGTTTTTT
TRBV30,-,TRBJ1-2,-,CAWSEVRAYGYTF,TGTGCCTGGAGTGAGGTGCGGGCCTATGGCTACACCTTC
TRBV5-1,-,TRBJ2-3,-,CASSLSGVGTDTQYF,TGCGCCAGCAGCTTGTCAGGGGTCGGCACAGATACGCAGTATTTT
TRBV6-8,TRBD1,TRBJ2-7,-,CASSSGTGIAYEQYF,TGTGCCAGCAGTTCAGGGACAGGGATTGCCTACGAGCAGTACTTC
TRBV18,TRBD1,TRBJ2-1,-,CASSPQGTDYNEQFF,TGTGCCAGCTCACCACAGGGGACAGACTACAATGAGCAGTTCTTC
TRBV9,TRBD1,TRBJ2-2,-,CASSVAGTGGTGELFF,TGTGCCAGCAGCGTAGCCGGGACAGGGGGCACCGGGGAGCTGTTTTTT
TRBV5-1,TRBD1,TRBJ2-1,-,CASSTTGPNNEQFF,TGCGCCAGCAGCACGACAGGGCCCAACAATGAGCAGTTCTTC
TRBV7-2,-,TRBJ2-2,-,CASSLLLARAGELFF,TGTGCCAGCAGCTTACTACTAGCTCGGGCCGGGGAGCTGTTTTTT
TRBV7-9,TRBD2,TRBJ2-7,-,CASSTWTSSREQYF,TGTGCCAGCAGCACCTGGACTAGCTCAAGGGAGCAGTACTTC
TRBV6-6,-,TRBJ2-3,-,CASSYPADTQYF,TGTGCCAGCAGTTACCCGGCAGATACGCAGTATTTT
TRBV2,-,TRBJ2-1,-,CASSDYPSYNEQFF,TGTGCCAGCAGTGACTACCCTTCCTACAATGAGCAGTTCTTC
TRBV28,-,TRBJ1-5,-,CASLRAGIGNQPQHF,TGTGCCAGCCTCAGAGCAGGGATAGGCAATCAGCCCCAGCATTTT
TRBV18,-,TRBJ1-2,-,CASSGSLGGYTF,TGTGCCAGCTCAGGGAGTCTAGGTGGCTACACCTTC
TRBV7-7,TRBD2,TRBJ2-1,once,CASSLMDTATSGADNEQFF,TGTGCTAGCAGCTTAATGGACACCGCGACTAGCGGGGCGGACAATGAGCAGTTCTTC
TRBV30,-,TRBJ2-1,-,CAWKPGRSSDNEQFF,TGTGCCTGGAAACCGGGTCGCTCTTCCGACAATGAGCAGTTCTTC
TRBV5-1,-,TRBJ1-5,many,CASSLLGSGSEQPQHF,TGCGCCAGCAGCTTGTTGGGCAGTGGGTCGGAACAGCCCCAGCATTTT
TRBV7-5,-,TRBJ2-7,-,CVRSLGGRDRAPYEQYF,TGTGTCAGAAGCTTAGGGGGGAGGGACAGGGCCCCCTACGAGCAGTACTTC
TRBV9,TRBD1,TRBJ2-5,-,CASSVRGQGGQETQYF,TGTGCCAGCAGCGTAAGGGGACAGGGAGGCCAAGAGACCCAGTACTTC
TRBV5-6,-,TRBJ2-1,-,CASSLWGGKYEQFF,TGTGCCAGCAGCTTGTGGGGAGGCAAGTATGAGCAGTTCTTC
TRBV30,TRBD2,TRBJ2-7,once,CACISGGLYEQYF,TGTGCCTGTATTAGCGGGGGCCTCTACGAGCAGTACTTC
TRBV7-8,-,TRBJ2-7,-,CASSLSRVSYEQYF,TGTGCCAGCAGCTTAAGTCGGGTGAGCTACGAGCAGTACTTC
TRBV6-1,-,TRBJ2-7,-,CASNQLMTAPNEQYF,TGTGCCAGCAACCAACTAATGACAGCCCCCAACGAGCAGTACTTC
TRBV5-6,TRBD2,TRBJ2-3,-,CASSPGTSARGTDTQYF,TGTGCCAGCAGCCCCGGGACTAGCGCCAGAGGGACAGATACGCAGTATTTT
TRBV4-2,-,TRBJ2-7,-,CASSDRDNDSYEQYF,TGTGCCAGCAGCGACCGGGACAATGACTCCTACGAGCAGTACTTC
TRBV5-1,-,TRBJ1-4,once,CASSFNDRDNEKLFF,TGCGCCAGCAGCTTTAACGACCGGGATAATGAAAAACTGTTTTTT
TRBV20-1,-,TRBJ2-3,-,CSARDQMTQYF,TGCAGTGCTAGAGATCAGATGACGCAGTATTTT
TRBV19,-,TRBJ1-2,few,CASQEVPYGYTF,TGTGCCAGCCAAGAGGTTCCCTATGGCTACACCTTC
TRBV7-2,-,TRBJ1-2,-,CASSLVAGLSGYTF,TGTGCCAGCAGCTTAGTGGCAGGGTTGAGTGGCTACACCTTC
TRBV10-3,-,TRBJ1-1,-,CAISVTGEGTEAFF,TGTGCCATCAGTGTGACAGGAGAGGGAACTGAAGCTTTCTTT
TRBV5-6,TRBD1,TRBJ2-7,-,CASSSTGQGSYEQYF,TGTGCCAGCAGCTCGACCGGACAGGGGAGTTACGAGCAGTACTTC
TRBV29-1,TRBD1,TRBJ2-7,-,CSVADRGKYEQYF,TGCAGCGTCGCGGACAGGGGGAAATACGAGCAGTACTTC
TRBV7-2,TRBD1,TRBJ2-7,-,CASSRRQGGEQYF,TGTGCCAGCAGCCGGAGACAGGGCGGCGAGCAGTACTTC
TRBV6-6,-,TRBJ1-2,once,CASSYSEGTLYGYTF,TGTGCCAGCAGTTACTCTGAAGGGACTTTGTATGGCTACACCTTC
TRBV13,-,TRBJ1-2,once,CASSPQGNYGYTF,TGTGCCAGCAGCCCCCAGGGGAACTATGGCTACACCTTC
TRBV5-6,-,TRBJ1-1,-,CASSLPQVTEAFF,TGTGCCAGCAGCTTACCACAGGTCACTGAAGCTTTCTTT
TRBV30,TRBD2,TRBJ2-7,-,CAVGTSSSYEQYF,TGTGCCGTAGGGACTAGCAGCTCCTACGAGCAGTACTTC
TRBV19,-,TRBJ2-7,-,CASSIGGTGSYEQYF,TGTGCCAGTAGTATAGGGGGGACTGGCTCCTACGAGCAGTACTTC